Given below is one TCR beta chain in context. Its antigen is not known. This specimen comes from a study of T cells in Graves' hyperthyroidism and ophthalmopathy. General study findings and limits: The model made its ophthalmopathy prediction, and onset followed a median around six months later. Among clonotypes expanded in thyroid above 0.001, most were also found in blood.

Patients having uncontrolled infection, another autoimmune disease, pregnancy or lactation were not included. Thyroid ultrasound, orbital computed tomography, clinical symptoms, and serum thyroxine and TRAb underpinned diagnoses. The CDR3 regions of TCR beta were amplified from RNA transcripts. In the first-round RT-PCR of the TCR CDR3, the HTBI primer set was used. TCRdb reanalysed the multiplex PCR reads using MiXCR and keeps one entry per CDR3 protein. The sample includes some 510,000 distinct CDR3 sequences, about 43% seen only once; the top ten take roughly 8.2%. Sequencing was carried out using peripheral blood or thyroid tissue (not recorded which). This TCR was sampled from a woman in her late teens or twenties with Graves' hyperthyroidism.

CDR3 region: CASSFSQINQPQHF. The CDR3 nucleotides read TGTGCCAGCAGTTTCAGTCAGATCAATCAGCCCCAGCATTTT. The chain employs TRBV12-3 or TRBV12-4 and TRBJ1-5; D gene uncertain. CDR3 length equals 14 residues. Trimming cost V 3 bases and J 3 bases, with 9 bases left between them.